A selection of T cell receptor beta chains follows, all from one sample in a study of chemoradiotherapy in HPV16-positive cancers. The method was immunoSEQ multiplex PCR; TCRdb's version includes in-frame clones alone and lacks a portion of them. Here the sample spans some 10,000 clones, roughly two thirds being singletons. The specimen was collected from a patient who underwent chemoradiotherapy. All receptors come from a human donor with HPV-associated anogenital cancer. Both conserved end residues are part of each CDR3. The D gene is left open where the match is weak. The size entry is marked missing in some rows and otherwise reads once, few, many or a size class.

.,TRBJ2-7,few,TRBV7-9,CASSLVFGGGQHEQYF,TGTGCCAGCAGCTTAGTGTTTGGGGGGGGGCAGCACGAGCAGTACTTC
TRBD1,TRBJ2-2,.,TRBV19,CASSIGRTGRPGELFF,TGTGCCAGTAGTATCGGAAGGACAGGGAGACCCGGGGAGCTGTTTTTT
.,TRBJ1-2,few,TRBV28,CASSFTGRTGYGYTF,TGTGCCAGCAGTTTTACAGGGCGTACAGGCTATGGCTACACCTTC
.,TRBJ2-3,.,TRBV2,CASSERWGTDTQYF,TGTGCCAGCAGTGAACGGTGGGGCACAGATACGCAGTATTTT
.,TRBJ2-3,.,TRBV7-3,CASSTPTEDTQYF,TGTGCCAGCAGCACACCAACAGAAGATACGCAGTATTTT
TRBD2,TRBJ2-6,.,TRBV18,CASSTSVSSGANVLTF,TGTGCCAGCTCAACTAGCGTTAGCTCTGGGGCCAACGTCCTGACTTTC
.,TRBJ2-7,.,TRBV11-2,CASSSGSAGEQYF,TGTGCCAGCAGCTCAGGGAGCGCGGGTGAGCAGTACTTC
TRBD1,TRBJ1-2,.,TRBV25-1,CASSELGTGSSGYTF,TGTGCCAGCAGTGAATTAGGGACAGGGAGTTCCGGCTACACCTTC
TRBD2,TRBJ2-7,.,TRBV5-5,CASSLGTSGSYEQYF,TGTGCCAGCAGCTTGGGAACTAGCGGATCCTACGAGCAGTACTTC
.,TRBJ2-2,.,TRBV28,CASSLPPGHTGELFF,TGTGCCAGCAGTTTACCGCCGGGACACACCGGGGAGCTGTTTTTT
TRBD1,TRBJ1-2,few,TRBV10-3,CAISPDRTGSSYGYTF,TGTGCCATCAGTCCTGATCGGACAGGGAGCAGCTATGGCTACACCTTC
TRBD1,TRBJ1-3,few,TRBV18,CASSPGTDIGNTIYF,TGTGCCAGCTCACCAGGGACAGATATTGGAAACACCATATATTTT
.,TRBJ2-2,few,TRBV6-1,CASLQGWSTGELFF,TGTGCCAGCCTCCAGGGGTGGTCCACCGGGGAGCTGTTTTTT
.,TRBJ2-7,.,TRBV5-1,CASSLGQREQYF,TGCGCCAGCAGCTTGGGACAGCGCGAGCAGTACTTC
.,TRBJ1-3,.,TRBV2,CASSVHSGNTIYF,TGTGCCAGCAGTGTTCACTCTGGAAACACCATATATTTT
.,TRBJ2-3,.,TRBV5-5,CASSLDTDTQYF,TGTGCCAGCAGCCTAGACACAGATACGCAGTATTTT
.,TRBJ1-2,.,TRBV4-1,CASSQDPAASYGYTF,TGCGCCAGCAGCCAAGACCCAGCAGCCTCCTATGGCTACACCTTC
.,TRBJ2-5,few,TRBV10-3,CAISKRPGDDFETQYF,TGTGCCATCAGTAAGCGACCAGGAGACGACTTTGAGACCCAGTACTTC
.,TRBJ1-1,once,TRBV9,CASSGGPIQNTEAFF,TGTGCCAGCAGCGGCGGACCAATTCAGAACACTGAAGCTTTCTTT
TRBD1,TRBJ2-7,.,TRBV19,CASSTGQGNSYEQYF,TGTGCCAGTAGTACTGGACAGGGAAATTCCTACGAGCAGTACTTC
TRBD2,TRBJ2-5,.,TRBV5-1,CATQKSSLAGGRQETQYF,TGCGCCACCCAGAAGAGTTCGTTGGCGGGGGGGCGCCAAGAGACCCAGTACTTC
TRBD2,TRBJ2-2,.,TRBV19,CASTKTGLARELFF,TGTGCCAGTACAAAAACCGGACTAGCCAGGGAGCTGTTTTTT
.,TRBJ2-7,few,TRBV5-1,CASSFTVSYEQYF,TGCGCCAGCAGCTTCACAGTTTCCTACGAGCAGTACTTC
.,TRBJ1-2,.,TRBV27,CASSLTGRDGYTF,TGTGCCAGCAGTTTAACAGGGAGGGATGGCTACACCTTC
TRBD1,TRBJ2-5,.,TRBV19,CASSTRQGETQYF,TGTGCCAGTAGTACCCGACAGGGAGAGACCCAGTACTTC
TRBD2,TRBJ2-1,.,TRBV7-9,CASSLAGLAGGAQFF,TGTGCCAGCAGCTTAGCGGGACTAGCGGGGGGGGCCCAGTTCTTC
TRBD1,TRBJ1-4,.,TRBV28,CASRESGTGGEKLFF,TGTGCCAGCAGAGAGTCCGGGACAGGGGGAGAAAAACTGTTTTTT
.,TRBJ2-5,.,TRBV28,CASSLTGQVLGTQYF,TGTGCCAGCAGTTTAACAGGGCAGGTGTTAGGGACCCAGTACTTC
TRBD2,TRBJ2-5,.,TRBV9,CASSSPGGKETQYF,TGTGCCAGCAGCTCCCCCGGGGGGAAAGAGACCCAGTACTTC
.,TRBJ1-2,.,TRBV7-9,CASSFTEGGYTF,TGTGCCAGCAGCTTCACTGAGGGGGGCTACACCTTC
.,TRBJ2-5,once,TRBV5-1,CASSPRGPRGETQYF,TGCGCCAGCAGCCCGCGGGGCCCTCGTGGGGAGACCCAGTACTTC
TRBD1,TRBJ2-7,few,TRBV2,CASKGQAYEQYF,TGTGCCAGCAAGGGACAGGCCTACGAGCAGTACTTC
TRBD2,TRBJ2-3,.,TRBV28,CASPPSGRATDTQYF,TGTGCCAGCCCCCCTAGCGGAAGAGCCACAGATACGCAGTATTTT
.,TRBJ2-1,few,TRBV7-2,CASSLVPYTEQFF,TGTGCCAGCAGCTTAGTTCCATACACTGAGCAGTTCTTC
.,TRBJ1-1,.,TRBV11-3,CASSLGPNTEAFF,TGTGCCAGCAGCTTAGGCCCGAACACTGAAGCTTTCTTT
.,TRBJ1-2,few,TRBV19,CASSIMAASLGGYTF,TGTGCCAGTAGTATCATGGCGGCTTCGTTAGGTGGCTACACCTTC
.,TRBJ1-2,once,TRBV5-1,CASSLLGGSYGYTF,TGCGCCAGCAGCTTGCTCGGGGGTAGCTATGGCTACACCTTC